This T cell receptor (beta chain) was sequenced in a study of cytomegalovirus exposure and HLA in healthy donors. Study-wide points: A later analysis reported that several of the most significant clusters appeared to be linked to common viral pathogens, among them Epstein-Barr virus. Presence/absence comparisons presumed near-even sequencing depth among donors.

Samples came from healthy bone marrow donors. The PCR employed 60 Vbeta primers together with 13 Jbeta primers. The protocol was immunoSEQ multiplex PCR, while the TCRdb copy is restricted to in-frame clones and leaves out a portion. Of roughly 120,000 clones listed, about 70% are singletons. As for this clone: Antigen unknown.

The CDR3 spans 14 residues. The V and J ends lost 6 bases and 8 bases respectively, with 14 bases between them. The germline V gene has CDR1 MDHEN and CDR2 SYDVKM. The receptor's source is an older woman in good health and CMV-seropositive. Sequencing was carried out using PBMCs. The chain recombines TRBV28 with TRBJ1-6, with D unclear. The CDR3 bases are TGTGCCAGCAGGTCGGGCGGAGGGTATTCACCCCTCCACTTT. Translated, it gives CASRSGGGYSPLHF.